One and the same sample provided the 5 T cell receptor beta chains below, sequenced in a study of shared clonotypes between healthy human individuals. Sequencing was performed with immunoSEQ multiplex PCR; in TCRdb, only in-frame clones are kept and a portion is missing. Among millions of clones listed, about 92% were seen once. Input material: naive CD4+ T cells sorted from blood. Subset described: CD45RA+ positively selected. The receptor source for this set is a man aged 18 to 30 in good health.

J is TRBJ2-7 and V is TRBV5-1; D is uncertain. With 5 bases removed from V and 5 bases from J, the gap between germline ends came to 14 bases. The V gene's germline CDR1 is SGHRS and CDR2 YFSETQ. The CDR3 loop spans 13 amino acids. In DNA, the CDR3 is TGCGCCAGCAGTGCGGACCAGTGGGACGAGCAGTACTTC. Translated: CASSADQWDEQYF. Looking up the rest from reference TRBV5-1 and TRBJ2-7 gives the full variable domain: KAGVTQTPRYLIKTRGQQVTLSCSPISGHRSVSWYQQTPGQGLQFLFEYFSETQRNKGNFPGRFSGRQFSNSRSEMNVSTLELGDSALYLCASSADQWDEQYFGPGTRLTVT.

The chain employs TRBV5-6 and TRBJ2-5, with TRBD2 identical over 8 bases. The ends lost 4 bases at V and 5 bases at J; junction bases unmatched: 10. Germline values: CDR1 SGHDT, CDR2 YYEEEE. This CDR3 contains 15 residues. CDR3 sequence: CASSDTGLAWETQYF. CDR3 nucleotides: TGTGCCAGCAGCGACACTGGACTAGCCTGGGAGACCCAGTACTTC.

The genes are TRBV23-1 and TRBJ2-1, with a weak D call TRBD1 (6 bases). TRBV23-1 belongs to the ORF category, with a function that is uncertain. The V end lost 1 base, the J end lost 2 bases, and 27 bases lay between the germline ends. The CDR3 extends over 21 amino acids. The CDR3 sequence is CASSQYWTARPRSPTYNEQFF. The DNA for the CDR3 is TGCGCCAGCAGTCAATATTGGACAGCCCGTCCCCGATCCCCAACCTACAATGAGCAGTTCTTC.

The rearrangement uses TRBV6-5 and TRBJ2-5; TRBD2 matches at 9 bases. Trimming took 6 bases from V and 2 from J; bases not matched to a gene: 7. The V gene's germline CDR1 is MNHEY and CDR2 SVGAGI. The CDR3 has 15 amino acids. CDR3 in DNA: TGTGCCAGCAGCCCTAGCGGGAACAAGCAAGAGACCCAGTACTTC. Its translation: CASSPSGNKQETQYF.

The chain combines TRBV30 with TRBJ2-2; D could derive from TRBD1 or TRBD2 (5 bases each). Germline V gene sequence: CDR1 GTSNPN, CDR2 SVGIG (reference sequence). The CDR3 sequence is 12 residues long. V lost 2 bases, J lost 7 bases, and 8 bases lay in between. The CDR3 reads CAWSPGGGELFF. The DNA for the CDR3 is TGTGCCTGGAGTCCTGGGGGCGGGGAGCTGTTTTTT.